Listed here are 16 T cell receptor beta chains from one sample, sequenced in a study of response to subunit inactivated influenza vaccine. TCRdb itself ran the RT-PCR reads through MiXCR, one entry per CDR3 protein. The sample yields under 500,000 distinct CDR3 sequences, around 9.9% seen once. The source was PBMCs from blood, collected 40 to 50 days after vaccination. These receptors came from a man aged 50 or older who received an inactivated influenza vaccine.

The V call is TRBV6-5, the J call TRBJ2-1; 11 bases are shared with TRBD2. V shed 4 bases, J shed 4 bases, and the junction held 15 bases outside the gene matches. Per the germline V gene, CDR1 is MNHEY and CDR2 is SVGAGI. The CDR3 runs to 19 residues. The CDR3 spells CASSSLPGSSGRRYNEQFF. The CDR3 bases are TGTGCCAGCAGTTCACTACCCGGATCTAGCGGGAGGAGGTACAATGAGCAGTTCTTC.

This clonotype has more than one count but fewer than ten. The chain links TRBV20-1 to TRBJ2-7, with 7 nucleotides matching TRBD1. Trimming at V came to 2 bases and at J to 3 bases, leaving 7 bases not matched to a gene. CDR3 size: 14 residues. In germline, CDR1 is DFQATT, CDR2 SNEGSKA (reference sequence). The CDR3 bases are TGCAGTGCTAGATACCCGGGACAGTACTACGAGCAGTACTTC. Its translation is CSARYPGQYYEQYF.

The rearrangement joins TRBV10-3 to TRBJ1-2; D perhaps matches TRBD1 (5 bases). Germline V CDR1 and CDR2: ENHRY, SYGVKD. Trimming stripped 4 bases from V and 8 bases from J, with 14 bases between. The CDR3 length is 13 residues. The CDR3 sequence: CAISAPGLSGYTF. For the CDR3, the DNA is TGTGCCATCAGTGCGCCGGGGCTAAGCGGCTACACCTTC.

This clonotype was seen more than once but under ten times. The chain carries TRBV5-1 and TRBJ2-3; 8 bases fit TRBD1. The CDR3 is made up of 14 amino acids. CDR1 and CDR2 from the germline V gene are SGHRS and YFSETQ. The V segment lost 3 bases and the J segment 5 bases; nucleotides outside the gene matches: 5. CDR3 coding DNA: TGCGCCAGCAGCTCCGGACAGGGTGGAGATACGCAGTATTTT. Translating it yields CASSSGQGGDTQYF.

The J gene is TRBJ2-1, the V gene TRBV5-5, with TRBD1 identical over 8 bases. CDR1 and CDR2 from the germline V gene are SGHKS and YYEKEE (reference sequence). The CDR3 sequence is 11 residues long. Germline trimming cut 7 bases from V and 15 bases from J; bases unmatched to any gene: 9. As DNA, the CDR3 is TGTGCCAGCGGTCCCGGGACAGGTATGTTCTTC. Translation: CASGPGTGMFF. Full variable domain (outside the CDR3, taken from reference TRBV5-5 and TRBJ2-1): DAGVTQSPTHLIKTRGQQVTLRCSPISGHKSVSWYQQVLGQGPQFIFQYYEKEERGRGNFPDRFSARQFPNYSSELNVNALLLGDSALYLCASGPGTGMFFGPGTRLTVL.

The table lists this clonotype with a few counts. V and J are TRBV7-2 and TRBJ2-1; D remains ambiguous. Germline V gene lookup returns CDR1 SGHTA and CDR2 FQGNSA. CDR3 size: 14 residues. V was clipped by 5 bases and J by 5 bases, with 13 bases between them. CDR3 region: CASSRQSRNNEQFF. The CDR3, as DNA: TGTGCCAGCAGCCGGCAATCACGTAACAATGAGCAGTTCTTC.

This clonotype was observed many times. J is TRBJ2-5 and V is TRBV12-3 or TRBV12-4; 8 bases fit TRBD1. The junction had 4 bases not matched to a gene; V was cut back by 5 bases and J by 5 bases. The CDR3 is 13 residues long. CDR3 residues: CASSNRGRETQYF. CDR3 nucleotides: TGTGCCAGCAGTAACAGGGGGAGGGAGACCCAGTACTTC.

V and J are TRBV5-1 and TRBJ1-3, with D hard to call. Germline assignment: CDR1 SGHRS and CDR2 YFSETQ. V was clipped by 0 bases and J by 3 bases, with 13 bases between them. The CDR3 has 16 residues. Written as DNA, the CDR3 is TGCGCCAGCAGCTTGGCCGGCGGGTCAGATGGAAACACCATATATTTT. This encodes CASSLAGGSDGNTIYF.

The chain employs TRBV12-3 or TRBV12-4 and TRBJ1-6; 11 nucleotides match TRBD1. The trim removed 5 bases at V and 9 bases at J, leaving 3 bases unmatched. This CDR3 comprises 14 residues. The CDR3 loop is CASSTGQGVSPLHF. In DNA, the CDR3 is TGTGCCAGCAGTACGGGACAGGGGGTTTCACCCCTCCACTTT.

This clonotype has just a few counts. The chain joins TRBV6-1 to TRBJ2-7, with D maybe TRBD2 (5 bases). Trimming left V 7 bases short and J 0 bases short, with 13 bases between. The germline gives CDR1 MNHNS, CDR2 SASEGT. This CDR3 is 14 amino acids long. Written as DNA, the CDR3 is TGTGCCAGCAAAGCGACCGGGATCTCCTACGAGCAGTACTTC. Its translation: CASKATGISYEQYF.

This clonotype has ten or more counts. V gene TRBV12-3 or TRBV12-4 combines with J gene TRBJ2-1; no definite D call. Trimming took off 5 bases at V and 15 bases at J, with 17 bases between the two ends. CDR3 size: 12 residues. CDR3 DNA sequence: TGTGCCAGCAGTCTAACACCGGGCCAACGGTTCTTC. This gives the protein CASSLTPGQRFF.

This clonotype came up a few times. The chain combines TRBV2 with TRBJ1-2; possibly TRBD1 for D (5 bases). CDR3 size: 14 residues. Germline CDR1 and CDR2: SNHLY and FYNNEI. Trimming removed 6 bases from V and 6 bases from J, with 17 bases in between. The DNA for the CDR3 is TGTGCCAGCAGCTGGACCGGGACGCTAAATGGCTACACCTTC. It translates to CASSWTGTLNGYTF.

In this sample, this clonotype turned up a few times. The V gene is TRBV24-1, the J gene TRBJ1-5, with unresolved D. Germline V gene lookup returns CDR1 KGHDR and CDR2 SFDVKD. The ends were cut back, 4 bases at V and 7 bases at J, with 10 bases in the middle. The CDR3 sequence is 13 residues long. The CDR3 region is CATSEEFGQPQHF. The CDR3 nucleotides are TGTGCCACCAGTGAAGAATTTGGGCAGCCCCAGCATTTT.

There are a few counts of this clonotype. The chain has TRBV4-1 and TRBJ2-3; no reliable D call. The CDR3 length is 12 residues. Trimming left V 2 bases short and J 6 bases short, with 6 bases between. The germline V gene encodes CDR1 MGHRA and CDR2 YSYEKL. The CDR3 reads CASSQSLDTQYF. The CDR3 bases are TGCGCCAGCAGCCAATCCTTGGATACGCAGTATTTT.

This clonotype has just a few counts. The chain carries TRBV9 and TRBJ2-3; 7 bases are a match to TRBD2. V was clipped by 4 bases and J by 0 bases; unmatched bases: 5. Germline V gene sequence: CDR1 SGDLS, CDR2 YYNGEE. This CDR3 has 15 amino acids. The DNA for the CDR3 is TGTGCCAGCAGCTCATATAGCGGGAGCACAGATACGCAGTATTTT. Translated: CASSSYSGSTDTQYF. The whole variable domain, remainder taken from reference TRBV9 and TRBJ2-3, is DSGVTQTPKHLITATGQRVTLRCSPRSGDLSVYWYQQSLDQGLQFLIQYYNGEERAKGNILERFSAQQFPDLHSELNLSSLELGDSALYFCASSSYSGSTDTQYFGPGTRLTVL.

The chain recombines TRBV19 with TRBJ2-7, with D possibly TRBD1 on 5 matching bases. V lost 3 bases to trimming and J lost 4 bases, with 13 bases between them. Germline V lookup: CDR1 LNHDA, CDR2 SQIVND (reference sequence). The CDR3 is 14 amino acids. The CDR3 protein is CASSMGPGRYEQYF. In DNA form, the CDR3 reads TGTGCCAGTAGTATGGGGCCGGGTAGGTACGAGCAGTACTTC.